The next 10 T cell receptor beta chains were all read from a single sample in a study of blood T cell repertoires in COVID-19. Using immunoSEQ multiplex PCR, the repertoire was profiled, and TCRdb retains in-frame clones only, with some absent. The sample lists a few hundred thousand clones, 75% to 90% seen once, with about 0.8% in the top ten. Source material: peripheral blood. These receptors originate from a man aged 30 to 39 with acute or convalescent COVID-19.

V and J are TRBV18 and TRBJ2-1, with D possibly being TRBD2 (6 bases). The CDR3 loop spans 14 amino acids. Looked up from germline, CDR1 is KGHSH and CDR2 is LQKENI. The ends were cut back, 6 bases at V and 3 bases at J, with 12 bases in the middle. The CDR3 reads CASSGSTHYNEQFF. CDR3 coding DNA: TGTGCCAGCTCCGGGAGTACGCACTACAATGAGCAGTTCTTC.

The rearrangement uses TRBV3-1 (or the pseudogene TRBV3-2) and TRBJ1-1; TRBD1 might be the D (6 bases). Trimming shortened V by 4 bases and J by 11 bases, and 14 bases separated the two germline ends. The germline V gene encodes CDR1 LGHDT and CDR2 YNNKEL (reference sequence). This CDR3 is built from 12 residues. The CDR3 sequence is CASSLRRGNAFF. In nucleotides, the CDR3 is TGTGCCAGCAGCCTACGAAGGGGGAATGCTTTCTTT.

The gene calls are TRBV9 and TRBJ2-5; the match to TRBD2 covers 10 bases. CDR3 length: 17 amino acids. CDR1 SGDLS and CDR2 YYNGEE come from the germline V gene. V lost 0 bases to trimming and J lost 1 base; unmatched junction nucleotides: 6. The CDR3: CASSVGGLAGAQETQYF. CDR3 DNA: TGTGCCAGCAGCGTAGGTGGGCTAGCGGGGGCCCAAGAGACCCAGTACTTC.

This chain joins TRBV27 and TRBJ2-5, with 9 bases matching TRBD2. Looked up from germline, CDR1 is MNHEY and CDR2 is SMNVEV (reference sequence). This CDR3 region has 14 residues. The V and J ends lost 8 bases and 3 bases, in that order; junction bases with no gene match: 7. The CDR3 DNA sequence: TGTGCCAGCCGTAGCGGGAGTGGGAAAGAGACCCAGTACTTC. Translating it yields CASRSGSGKETQYF.

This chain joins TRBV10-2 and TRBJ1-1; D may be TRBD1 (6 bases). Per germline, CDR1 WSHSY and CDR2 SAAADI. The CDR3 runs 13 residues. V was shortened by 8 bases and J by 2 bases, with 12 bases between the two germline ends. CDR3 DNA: TGCGCCAGCCGGGACACAGCAAACACTGAAGCTTTCTTT. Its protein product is CASRDTANTEAFF.

CDR3 amino acids: CASSLGSSGIFEAFF. CDR3 in DNA: TGCGCCAGCAGCTTGGGTTCCTCAGGGATCTTTGAAGCTTTCTTT. V is TRBV5-1 and J is TRBJ1-1, with D maybe TRBD1 (5 bases). The CDR3 runs to 15 residues. Trimming removed 0 bases from V and 7 bases from J, with 16 bases in between. Germline-derived CDR1 and CDR2 are SGHRS and YFSETQ.

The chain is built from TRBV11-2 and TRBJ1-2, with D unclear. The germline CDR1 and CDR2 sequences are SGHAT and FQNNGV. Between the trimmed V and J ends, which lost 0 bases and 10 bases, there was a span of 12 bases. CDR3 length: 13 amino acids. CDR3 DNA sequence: TGTGCCAGCAGCTTAGATCAGGCAGGCTTCTACACCTTC. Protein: CASSLDQAGFYTF.

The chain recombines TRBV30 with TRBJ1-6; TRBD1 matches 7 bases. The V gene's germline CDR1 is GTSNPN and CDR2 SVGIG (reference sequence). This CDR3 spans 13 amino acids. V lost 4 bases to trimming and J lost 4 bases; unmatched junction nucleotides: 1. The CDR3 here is CAWKGQYNSPLHF. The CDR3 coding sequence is TGTGCCTGGAAGGGACAGTATAATTCACCCCTCCACTTT.

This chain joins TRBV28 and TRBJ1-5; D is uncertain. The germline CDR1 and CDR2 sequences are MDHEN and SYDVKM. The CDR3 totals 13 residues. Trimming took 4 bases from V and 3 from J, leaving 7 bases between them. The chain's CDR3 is CASSSRLNQPQHF. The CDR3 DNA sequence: TGTGCCAGCAGTTCTCGACTCAATCAGCCCCAGCATTTT.

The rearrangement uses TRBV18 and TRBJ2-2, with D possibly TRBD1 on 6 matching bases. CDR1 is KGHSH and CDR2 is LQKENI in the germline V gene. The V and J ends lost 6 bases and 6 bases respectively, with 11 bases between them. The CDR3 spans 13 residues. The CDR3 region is CASSQQGAGELFF. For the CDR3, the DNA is TGTGCCAGCTCGCAACAGGGAGCCGGGGAGCTGTTTTTT.